The 32 T cell receptor beta chains given below trace back to one sample, sequenced in a study of blood T cell repertoires in COVID-19. Using immunoSEQ multiplex PCR, the repertoire was profiled, and TCRdb retains in-frame clones only, with some absent. The table records about 250,000 clones, 70% to 75% of them present only once. The sample was peripheral blood. The source is a woman of 80 years or more with acute or convalescent COVID-19.

This chain joins TRBV11-2 and TRBJ2-3, with D possibly being TRBD2 (5 bases). Germline V CDR1 and CDR2: SGHAT, FQNNGV. V dropped 4 bases and J dropped 0 bases, with 14 bases sitting between them. This CDR3 is built from 16 residues. Written as DNA, the CDR3 is TGTGCCAGCAGCTACAACGGGGTTTCTAGCACAGATACGCAGTATTTT. Its translation: CASSYNGVSSTDTQYF.

The chain has TRBV2 and TRBJ1-2, with 7 bases lining up with TRBD1. The ends lost 6 bases at V and 2 bases at J; junction bases unmatched: 0. CDR3 length equals 12 residues. Germline V gives CDR1 SNHLY, CDR2 FYNNEI. The DNA for the CDR3 is TGTGCCAGCAGGGGACAGAACTATGGCTACACCTTC. Its protein product is CASRGQNYGYTF.

This chain uses TRBV3-1 (or the pseudogene TRBV3-2) with TRBJ2-5; 10 bases are shared with TRBD2. Germline CDR1 is LGHDT and CDR2 is YNNKEL (reference sequence). Unmatched junction bases numbered 3, after V lost 6 bases and J lost 2 bases. The CDR3 is 14 amino acids. CDR3 sequence reads: CASRRSGGQETQYF. CDR3 bases: TGTGCCAGCAGGCGTAGCGGGGGGCAAGAGACCCAGTACTTC.

This chain uses TRBV5-1 with TRBJ2-1, with D perhaps TRBD2 (7 bases). CDR1 and CDR2 (germline): SGHRS, YFSETQ. The V end lost 6 bases, the J end lost 7 bases, and 17 bases lay between the germline ends. The CDR3 spans 14 residues. The CDR3 here is CASTDYGRGNEQFF. DNA of the CDR3: TGCGCCAGCACGGACTATGGGAGGGGGAATGAGCAGTTCTTC.

This clone was observed a single time. The CDR3 region has the DNA TGTGCCAGCAGCCGAACACAGGGGGCGTTGGAGCAGTTCTTC. Its protein product is CASSRTQGALEQFF. The chain joins TRBV11-2 to TRBJ2-1, with 9 bases that match TRBD1. The CDR3 length is 14 residues. V gave up 5 bases and J gave up 10 bases; unmatched junction bases: 9. Germline-derived CDR1 and CDR2 are SGHAT and FQNNGV.

The chain links TRBV6-5 to TRBJ1-5; tentative D call: TRBD1 (6 bases). In germline, CDR1 is MNHEY, CDR2 SVGAGI. V was clipped by 6 bases and J by 0 bases, with 9 bases between them. The length of the CDR3 is 14 residues. The CDR3 DNA is TGTGCCAGCAGCATCAGGGGTAGCAATCAGCCCCAGCATTTT. Its translation is CASSIRGSNQPQHF.

V and J are TRBV4-1 and TRBJ1-2; TRBD1 agrees at 7 bases. Germline V gene lookup returns CDR1 MGHRA and CDR2 YSYEKL. V lost 1 base and J lost 4; bases outside the gene matches: 9. This CDR3 spans 16 amino acids. In nucleotides, the CDR3 is TGCGCCAGCAGCCAAGGCCCCCCGGACAGGTCCTATGGCTACACCTTC. Protein product: CASSQGPPDRSYGYTF.

This chain connects TRBV19 to TRBJ1-2; 9 bases map to TRBD1. Per the germline V gene, CDR1 is LNHDA and CDR2 is SQIVND (reference sequence). V shed 3 bases, J shed 2 bases, and the junction held 4 bases outside the gene matches. The CDR3 covers 15 residues. DNA for the CDR3: TGTGCCAGTAGTATTGGAGGGACAGGGAACTATGGCTACACCTTC. It specifies CASSIGGTGNYGYTF.

The V gene is TRBV6-5, the J gene TRBJ1-5; weak D call: TRBD1 (5 bases). From germline, CDR1 is MNHEY and CDR2 SVGAGI. V lost 5 bases and J 4 bases, leaving 15 bases between the germline ends. The CDR3 is 15 residues long. CDR3 coding DNA: TGTGCCAGCAGTCGGGGCAGGGAGGGTAATCAGCCCCAGCATTTT. This encodes CASSRGREGNQPQHF.

The CDR3 DNA reads TGTGCCATCAGTGAGTCCCGAGCGGGAGTAGAGACCCAGTACTTC. It codes for CAISESRAGVETQYF. V gene TRBV10-3 combines with J gene TRBJ2-5; TRBD2 aligns across 8 bases. V was clipped by 0 bases and J by 4 bases; unmatched bases: 4. This CDR3 comprises 15 residues. Germline V gene sequence: CDR1 ENHRY, CDR2 SYGVKD.

This clone was detected a few times. The chain uses TRBV6-1 and TRBJ2-2; no reliable D call. The CDR3 is 14 amino acids. Germline V CDR1 and CDR2: MNHNS, SASEGT. The V end was cut by 3 bases, the J end by 3 bases, with 8 bases between. For the CDR3, the DNA is TGTGCCAGCAGTGATGGTAGTTACACCGGGGAGCTGTTTTTT. Translating it yields CASSDGSYTGELFF.

This chain uses TRBV11-2 with TRBJ1-6; D is possibly TRBD1 (5 bases). The ends were cut back, 0 bases at V and 4 bases at J, with 7 bases in the middle. The germline gives CDR1 SGHAT, CDR2 FQNNGV. The CDR3 covers 15 residues. The CDR3 nucleotides are TGTGCCAGCAGCTTAGAGGGACTGTATAATTCACCCCTCCACTTT. Encoded protein: CASSLEGLYNSPLHF.

The chain couples TRBV11-2 to TRBJ1-1; tentative D call: TRBD1 (6 bases). Germline V gives CDR1 SGHAT, CDR2 FQNNGV. The CDR3 has 14 residues. The CDR3 DNA is TGTGCTCTCTCAGGGGAGGGTTCGGGCACTGAAGCTTTCTTT. Its translation: CALSGEGSGTEAFF.

This sequence joins TRBV2 and TRBJ1-3, with D perhaps TRBD1 (5 bases). This CDR3 spans 13 amino acids. Germline V gives CDR1 SNHLY, CDR2 FYNNEI. V lost 2 bases and J 8 bases, leaving 10 bases between the germline ends. The CDR3 region has the DNA TGTGCCAGCAGTGAACAGGGTGTTCACACCATATATTTT. Its translation is CASSEQGVHTIYF.

This clone was detected once. The J gene is TRBJ1-4, the V gene TRBV7-2; D is undetermined. This CDR3 comprises 14 residues. The V gene's germline CDR1 is SGHTA and CDR2 FQGNSA. The germline V and J ends were trimmed by 5 bases and 11 bases, with 18 bases remaining between them. CDR3: CASSLEASDGKLFF. CDR3 DNA: TGTGCCAGCAGCCTCGAGGCCTCCGATGGGAAACTGTTTTTT.

V is TRBV5-1 and J is TRBJ1-5; 7 positions match TRBD1. V lost 0 bases and J lost 2; bases outside the gene matches: 2. CDR3 length: 15 amino acids. Germline assignment: CDR1 SGHRS and CDR2 YFSETQ. The CDR3 reads CASSLEGAGNQPQHF. CDR3 DNA: TGCGCCAGCAGCTTGGAGGGGGCAGGCAATCAGCCCCAGCATTTT. The variable domain in full, completed from reference TRBV5-1 and TRBJ1-5, reads KAGVTQTPRYLIKTRGQQVTLSCSPISGHRSVSWYQQTPGQGLQFLFEYFSETQRNKGNFPGRFSGRQFSNSRSEMNVSTLELGDSALYLCASSLEGAGNQPQHFGDGTRLSIL.

The V and J genes are TRBV6-5 and TRBJ2-5, with D perhaps matching TRBD1 (6 bases). This CDR3 has 14 residues. Germline V lookup: CDR1 MNHEY, CDR2 SVGAGI. V was cut by 5 bases and J by 2 bases, with 12 bases left in between. Here the CDR3 reads CASSPTGFQETQYF. CDR3 sequence (DNA): TGTGCCAGCAGTCCTACAGGGTTTCAAGAGACCCAGTACTTC.

V is TRBV3-1 (or the pseudogene TRBV3-2) and J is TRBJ2-3, with TRBD2 matching over 8 bases. Germline assignment: CDR1 LGHDT and CDR2 YNNKEL (reference sequence). The CDR3 spans 14 residues. V lost 3 bases and J lost 5; bases outside the gene matches: 4. CDR3 DNA: TGTGCCAGCAGCCACCGCGGGGGGCAAGATACGCAGTATTTT. Translation gives CASSHRGGQDTQYF.

This clone has just one count. The chain is built from TRBV5-1 and TRBJ1-1; the match to TRBD1 covers 7 bases. The CDR3 loop spans 14 amino acids. Germline values: CDR1 SGHRS, CDR2 YFSETQ. Trimming at V came to 4 bases and at J to 5 bases, leaving 8 bases not matched to a gene. CDR3 DNA sequence: TGCGCCAGCAGCGCGTCAGGGGGGAGGACTGAAGCTTTCTTT. Its protein product is CASSASGGRTEAFF.

This clone was seen only a few times. This chain uses TRBV7-8 with TRBJ2-7, with D possibly being TRBD2 (6 bases). The V gene lost 5 bases and the J gene lost 1 base, with 18 bases spanning the gap. The germline V gene has CDR1 SGHVS and CDR2 FQNEAQ. The CDR3 is 16 amino acids. CDR3 DNA sequence: TGTGCCAGCAGCCCACTACCAGGTCGGGGGTCCTACGAGCAGTACTTC. Encoded protein: CASSPLPGRGSYEQYF.

The chain is built from TRBV28 and TRBJ1-5; TRBD1 is a possible D gene (6 bases). The CDR3 spans 15 residues. Germline V gene data show CDR1 as MDHEN and CDR2 as SYDVKM. Trimming took off 10 bases at V and 0 bases at J, with 16 bases between the two ends. This chain's CDR3 is CATGGAAYSNQPQHF. CDR3 coding DNA: TGTGCCACCGGGGGGGCAGCTTATAGCAATCAGCCCCAGCATTTT.

This chain joins TRBV19 and TRBJ2-1; D is unresolved. V dropped 8 bases and J dropped 7 bases, with 15 bases sitting between them. The CDR3 contains 13 residues. The germline gives CDR1 LNHDA, CDR2 SQIVND (reference sequence). The CDR3 DNA reads as TGTGCCAGTGCGTCCCGCCCATCGAATGAGCAGTTCTTC. Its translation: CASASRPSNEQFF.

Details on this clone: Other nucleotide sequences from this sample produce the same CDR3. The chain combines TRBV6-5 with TRBJ1-1; the match to TRBD1 covers 7 bases. Per germline, CDR1 MNHEY and CDR2 SVGAGI. The CDR3 runs 14 residues. Trimming at V came to 5 bases and at J to 0 bases, leaving 3 bases not matched to a gene. CDR3 nucleotide sequence: TGTGCCAGCAGTCAGGGACAGTTGAACACTGAAGCTTTCTTT. It encodes CASSQGQLNTEAFF.

The V gene is TRBV6-5, the J gene TRBJ1-2, with 8 bases that match TRBD1. CDR1 is MNHEY, CDR2 SVGAGI, per germline. Trimming took 0 bases from V and 2 from J; bases not matched to a gene: 2. The CDR3 covers 15 residues. CDR3 loop: CASSYSGQVNYGYTF. In DNA form, the CDR3 reads TGTGCCAGCAGTTACTCGGGACAGGTGAACTATGGCTACACCTTC.

This rearrangement joins TRBV2 to TRBJ2-2; the D gene is possibly TRBD1 (6 bases). The CDR3 covers 14 residues. The germline V gene encodes CDR1 SNHLY and CDR2 FYNNEI. Trimming shortened V by 9 bases and J by 5 bases, and 16 bases separated the two germline ends. CDR3 bases: TGTGCCAGTCAAAGACAGGCCTCGACCGGGGAGCTGTTTTTT. Amino acids: CASQRQASTGELFF.

This chain uses TRBV18 with TRBJ1-1, with D perhaps matching TRBD1 (5 bases). Trimming left V 6 bases short and J 5 bases short, with 16 bases between. The germline CDR1 and CDR2 sequences are KGHSH and LQKENI. The CDR3 length is 14 residues. DNA for the CDR3: TGTGCCAGCTCGCCCAGGGAGGGCAGGACTGAAGCTTTCTTT. Protein product: CASSPREGRTEAFF.

V and J are TRBV20-1 and TRBJ1-1; no firm D call. CDR3 length equals 11 residues. The germline V gene encodes CDR1 DFQATT and CDR2 SNEGSKA (reference sequence). Trimming removed 5 bases from V and 6 bases from J, with 10 bases in between. CDR3 residues: CSAPTGAEAFF. DNA for the CDR3: TGCAGTGCTCCCACCGGAGCTGAAGCTTTCTTT.

This rearrangement joins TRBV12-3 or TRBV12-4 to TRBJ2-1; 7 bases align to TRBD1. The CDR3 has 12 residues. With V trimmed by 5 bases and J by 10 bases, 5 bases remained unmatched. The CDR3 sequence is CASSAGTVEQFF. The CDR3 region has the DNA TGTGCCAGCAGTGCCGGGACAGTAGAGCAGTTCTTC.

V is TRBV19 and J is TRBJ2-1; D is possibly TRBD1 (6 bases). Germline CDR1 is LNHDA and CDR2 is SQIVND (reference sequence). The CDR3 has 16 amino acids. V lost 6 bases and J 2 bases, leaving 17 bases between the germline ends. CDR3 bases: TGTGCCAGTAGGCCAACAGGGCTCGGGACCTACAATGAGCAGTTCTTC. It specifies CASRPTGLGTYNEQFF.

This clone was counted a single time. The chain couples TRBV3-1 (or the pseudogene TRBV3-2) to TRBJ1-3; D possibly corresponds to TRBD1 (5 bases). CDR3 length equals 15 residues. V was shortened by 1 base and J by 4 bases, with 11 bases between the two germline ends. The germline CDR1 and CDR2 sequences are LGHDT and YNNKEL (reference sequence). The chain's CDR3 is CASSQAGGAGNTIYF. The CDR3 region has the DNA TGTGCCAGCAGCCAAGCGGGAGGGGCAGGAAACACCATATATTTT.

V gene TRBV5-1 combines with J gene TRBJ2-1; 11 bases are a match to TRBD2. Per the germline V gene, CDR1 is SGHRS and CDR2 is YFSETQ. Trimming took 3 bases from V and 8 from J; bases not matched to a gene: 7. This CDR3 is 15 amino acids long. CDR3 amino acids: CASSSIAGGPDEQFF. The DNA of the CDR3 is TGCGCCAGCAGCTCGATAGCGGGGGGGCCCGATGAGCAGTTCTTC. Looking up the rest from reference TRBV5-1 and TRBJ2-1 gives the full variable domain: KAGVTQTPRYLIKTRGQQVTLSCSPISGHRSVSWYQQTPGQGLQFLFEYFSETQRNKGNFPGRFSGRQFSNSRSEMNVSTLELGDSALYLCASSSIAGGPDEQFFGPGTRLTVL.

This chain connects TRBV7-7 to TRBJ2-3; TRBD2 aligns across 9 bases. In germline, CDR1 is SSHAT, CDR2 FNYEAQ (reference sequence). V lost 0 bases to trimming and J lost 2 bases; unmatched junction nucleotides: 9. CDR3 size: 18 residues. The CDR3 here is CASSLAAGGPFLTDTQYF. CDR3 DNA: TGTGCCAGCAGCTTAGCTGCGGGAGGGCCTTTTCTCACAGATACGCAGTATTTT.